Sequencing of this T cell receptor (beta chain) was carried out in a study of identical twins. As to this clonotype: Antigen specificity is unknown.

Study-level results: For cord blood, abundant beta clonotypes had fewer insertions, unlike memory repertoires, which showed none. The study reached conclusions through statistical analysis that was cross-sectional, not following the same donors. Modelling approaches yielded underestimates of out-of-frame TCR alpha sharing between monozygotic twins.

From germline, CDR1 is MNHEY and CDR2 SVGEGT. CDR3 length: 14 residues. The J segment lost 2 bases and the V segment lost 7 bases, leaving 8 bases of the junction unmatched. It was template switching that added a universal primer site, and there were unique molecular identifiers on the cDNA. TCRdb itself ran the 5' RACE reads through MiXCR, one entry per CDR3 protein. The sample has 15,000 to 20,000 distinct CDR3 sequences, just under 70% seen once. The receptor's source is a woman aged 18-29 years in good health. This table probably holds off-target reads from a library built for another chain. J is TRBJ2-7 and V is TRBV6-2 or TRBV6-3, with 7 bases that match TRBD2. The specimen was memory (CD45RO+) T cells sorted from blood. As DNA, the CDR3 is TGTGCCAGCACCCAGGGACTACCTCCCTACGAGCAGTACTTC. This encodes CASTQGLPPYEQYF.